Detailed here is one T cell receptor beta chain. These data belong to a study of blood T cell repertoires in COVID-19. Study in general: The United States, Italy and Spain provided the acute and convalescent COVID-19 samples. In each case, the material was cDNA or gDNA derived from T cells, B-cell-depleted T cells, or PBMCs.

CDR1 is SGHNT and CDR2 is YENEEA in the germline V gene. This CDR3 contains 14 residues. V dropped 3 bases and J dropped 5; count of bases not matched to a gene: 4. Assay used: immunoSEQ multiplex PCR; TCRdb lists only in-frame clones, some missing. Among around 150,000 clones listed, 65% to 85% were seen once. Sequences were obtained from peripheral blood. The chain uses TRBV11-3 and TRBJ2-1; 7 bases match TRBD1. This sequence originates from a woman aged 80 or over with acute or convalescent COVID-19. The chain's CDR3 is CASSLVGTDNEQFF. The CDR3 DNA reads TGTGCCAGCAGCTTGGTAGGGACAGACAATGAGCAGTTCTTC.